This T cell receptor beta chain was observed in a study of brain T cells in children with intractable seizures. Study conclusions and caveats: Pre- and post-surgery blood differed in depth, so pre-surgery absences may be undersampling. Only CDR3 sequence similarity suggested viral specificity, without known HCMV serostatus.

Only in-frame clones appear in the TCRdb table, and some are missing; sequencing was by immunoSEQ multiplex PCR. This repertoire shows about 340,000 clones, 85% to 95% found once; its top ten account for around 5%. CDR1 LGHNT and CDR2 FRNRAP come from the germline V gene. V trimming: 5 bases; J trimming: 6 bases; junction bases outside the gene matches: 15. The CDR3 has 17 amino acids. This clone was detected only a few times. The antigen remains unidentified. Time point described: blood from clinic visit 5 months post-surgery; TSC patient then seizure free. The sequencing here drew on peripheral blood, taken about 5 months after surgery. This sequence was found in a boy under three years old with tuberous sclerosis and intractable seizures. V gene TRBV12-5 combines with J gene TRBJ1-1; 10 nucleotides line up with TRBD1. CDR3 in amino acids: CASGTRPVGTGDPEAFF. CDR3 nucleotide sequence: TGTGCTAGTGGTACCCGGCCCGTTGGGACAGGGGACCCTGAAGCTTTCTTT.